The text below deals with one T cell receptor (beta chain). Its binding antigen is unknown. This entry belongs to a study of monozygotic twins with inflammatory bowel disease (dated by TCRdb to about 2019). Notes on the research overall: A total of approximately 30 monozygotic twin pairs were included in the full study, comprising nine German pairs (four IBD-concordant, five IBD-discordant) and 19 IBD-discordant Danish pairs. Disease-associated traits were sought mainly through comparisons between IBD patients and their genetically identical healthy co-twins within discordant pairs. Each individual had, on average, about 151 000 unique TCRalpha sequences and 181 000 unique TCRbeta sequences available for analysis. The paper as a whole reports these results and caveats: Differing immunosuppressive treatments among patients may have added background noise and inter-individual variability to the repertoires. Repertoire similarity did not differ between concordant and discordant twins, which could be due to limited statistical power. The results gave no support for a single strong signal or clonotype linked to IBD. Compared with healthy twins, IBD patients shared fewer clonotypes with other individuals, and the difference was most pronounced in patients with signs of disease activity. TCRbeta repertoire diversity, by inverse Simpson index, was decreased in IBD patients compared with their healthy co-twins. Different T cell subtypes could not be distinguished in the analysis.

From each donor, a roughly 2.5 ml peripheral blood sample was collected into PAXgene tubes and stored at -80 degrees C. Without T cell sorting, total RNA was isolated from whole blood using the PAXgene blood miRNA kit on an automated QIAcube. Peripheral blood from monozygotic twin pairs who were concordant or discordant for inflammatory bowel disease underwent deep TCRalpha and TCRbeta repertoire profiling using unique molecular barcoding. Smoking habits were recorded for all twin pairs, with individuals classified as current, former or never smokers. The germline V gene (reference sequence) supplies CDR1 SGHNT and CDR2 YYREEE. The CDR3 goes from the cysteine to the phenylalanine over 13 residues. The nucleotide record is missing. To prepare the library, 5' RACE was applied. The input for every TCR library was roughly 3,200 ng of total RNA. For each sample, cDNA was synthesized in eight separate reactions using SMARTScribe reverse transcriptase. During cDNA synthesis, template switching was used to introduce unique molecular identifiers that contained a 6-nucleotide sample barcode. Amplification of TCRalpha and TCRbeta cDNA involved two nested PCRs of 16 and 9 cycles, and each PCR was followed by bead purification. Before amplification, cDNA was treated with uracil DNA-glycosylase and purified using the QIAquick PCR purification kit. The second PCR added Illumina TruSeq-compatible adapters along with sample-specific barcodes. Library quality and concentration were assessed using TapeStation and Qubit, and 4.5 to 5.5 ng of each library was pooled. Sequencing of pooled libraries was carried out on an Illumina HiSeq2500 single-index Rapid Run using 2 x 100 bp reads and custom sequencing primers. Under the source paper's analysis protocol: MiGEC version 1.2.6 was used for UMI-based consensus assembly to correct PCR and sequencing errors. MiXCR version 2.1.1 was used for V(D)J alignment, clonotype assembly and CDR3 extraction. To normalise gene usage, clonotype sharing and MAIT/NKT TCR abundance, the top 1000, 10 000 and 20 000 clonotypes in each sample were analysed. Diversity was computed as the inverse Simpson index with the vegan R package after downsampling to 27 000 UMIs. Paired Mann-Whitney U tests were applied to discordant twin pairs, and Benjamini-Hochberg correction was used for multiple testing. TCRdb reanalyzed the reads, keeping one entry per CDR3 protein sequence and omitting DNA. Here the V and J calls rest on TCRdb's processing, not on the authors' analysis. This sample's table carries more than 350,000 distinct CDR3 sequences. 2.4% of the sample is in the top ten clones.

This TCR came from a human donor with ulcerative colitis or Crohn's disease, or a healthy co-twin of an affected twin (not recorded which). Recombination joined TRBV5-4 with TRBJ2-1. Sequencing was performed on blood. The CDR3 corresponds to CASSATSSDEQFF.